What follows are 5 T cell receptor beta chains derived from one specimen sequenced in a study of blood T cell repertoires in COVID-19. The data were produced by immunoSEQ multiplex PCR, yet TCRdb's version contains in-frame clones alone and is incomplete. The sample has some 87,000 clones, approximately 91% seen once. The sequenced sample consisted of peripheral blood. The receptors stem from a woman aged 70-85 years with acute or convalescent COVID-19.

CDR3 protein: CASSASNYGYTF. In DNA form, the CDR3 reads TGTGCCAGCAGCGCAAGCAACTATGGCTACACCTTC. This rearrangement joins TRBV9 to TRBJ1-2; D is undetermined. The germline V and J ends were trimmed by 3 bases and 2 bases, with 5 bases remaining between them. This CDR3 is 12 amino acids long. In germline, CDR1 is SGDLS, CDR2 YYNGEE.

The chain carries TRBV28 and TRBJ1-1, with D possibly TRBD1 on 6 matching bases. CDR1 is MDHEN and CDR2 is SYDVKM in the germline V gene. The V end lost 5 bases, the J end lost 1 base, and 8 bases lay between the germline ends. The CDR3 loop spans 13 amino acids. The CDR3 nucleotides read TGTGCCAGCAGTAGGGGGACGAACACTGAAGCTTTCTTT. Its protein product is CASSRGTNTEAFF. Supplemented by reference TRBV28 and TRBJ1-1, the full variable domain reads DVKVTQSSRYLVKRTGEKVFLECVQDMDHENMFWYRQDPGLGLRLIYFSYDVKMKEKGDIPEGYSVSREKKERFSLILESASTNQTSMYLCASSRGTNTEAFFGQGTRLTVV.

The chain uses TRBV18 and TRBJ2-1, with 9 bases identical to TRBD1. V gave up 4 bases and J gave up 7 bases; unmatched junction bases: 11. This CDR3 has 16 amino acids. Germline CDR1 KGHSH, CDR2 LQKENI. CDR3 sequence reads: CASSHSTGGVVNEQFF. The CDR3 region has the DNA TGTGCCAGCTCACATAGCACAGGGGGCGTTGTAAATGAGCAGTTCTTC. Filled out from reference TRBV18 and TRBJ2-1, the complete variable domain reads NAGVMQNPRHLVRRRGQEARLRCSPMKGHSHVYWYRQLPEEGLKFMVYLQKENIIDESGMPKERFSAEFPKEGPSILRIQQVVRGDSAAYFCASSHSTGGVVNEQFFGPGTRLTVL.

DNA for the CDR3: TGTGCCAGCAGCGTGGACAGGGGGAATAATGAAAAACTGTTTTTT. Translated: CASSVDRGNNEKLFF. The rearrangement joins TRBV11-2 to TRBJ1-4; 10 bases fit TRBD1. J gave up 4 bases and V 5 bases, and 4 bases lay outside the gene matches. This CDR3 is 15 amino acids long. Germline V gene data show CDR1 as SGHAT and CDR2 as FQNNGV.

This chain joins TRBV14 and TRBJ1-2, with D tentatively TRBD1 (5 bases). CDR3 size: 14 residues. Trimming left V 1 base short and J 7 bases short, with 13 bases between. Germline V lookup: CDR1 SGHDN, CDR2 FVKESK. The CDR3 is CASSQVPGLGGYTF. The CDR3, as DNA: TGTGCCAGCAGCCAAGTACCAGGGTTGGGTGGCTACACCTTC.